This T cell receptor beta chain was sequenced during a study of T cell repertoires in cytomegalovirus infection. TCRdb called the reads again in MiXCR, with one record for every CDR3 protein. The table includes about 230,000 distinct CDR3 sequences, 20% to 25% detected once. Overall study findings and caveats: Based on cumulative public TCR beta family frequency, carriers of CMV plus the relevant HLA were identified.

Regarding this clonotype: Its antigen is unknown.

The CDR3 extends over 15 amino acids. Trimming at V came to 5 bases and at J to 4 bases, leaving 9 bases not matched to a gene. Germline V gives CDR1 DFQATT, CDR2 SNEGSKA (reference sequence). This sequence originates from a human donor in good health (CMV status not recorded). Some clones in this sample may be carry-over from other donors' samples. The chain is built from TRBV20-1 and TRBJ2-1; 9 positions agree with TRBD2. Specimen: CD8+ T cells from PBMCs. The DNA of the CDR3 is TGCAGTGCTCCCTCGCTAGCGGGGCTTTACAATGAGCAGTTCTTC. Its translation: CSAPSLAGLYNEQFF.